This TCR beta chain emerged from a study of blood T cell repertoires in COVID-19. As for the study in general: From the United States, Italy and Spain came samples of acute and convalescent COVID-19. T cells, B-cell-depleted T cells, or PBMCs supplied cDNA or gDNA.

V was cut by 1 base and J by 5 bases, with 15 bases left in between. The length of the CDR3 is 16 residues. CDR1 and CDR2 (germline): LGHDT, YNNKEL (reference sequence). Authors' methods: Reference gene primer amplification gave nucleated cell count estimates. Assay: immunoSEQ multiplex PCR; the TCRdb copy retains only in-frame clones and omits some. The V and J calls and the clone size are those of that table, but D and trimming were determined from the DNA. The table lists more than 200,000 clones, about four fifths of them singletons. A few counts support this clone. The clonotype originates from a woman over 75 with acute or convalescent COVID-19. The source material was peripheral blood. The chain is built from TRBV3-1 (or the pseudogene TRBV3-2) and TRBJ1-3; possible D gene TRBD1, 5 bases. This CDR3 is CASSQVLIGGRNTIYF. DNA for the CDR3: TGTGCCAGCAGCCAAGTTCTTATCGGGGGAAGAAACACCATATATTTT.